The subject of this entry is one TCR beta chain. Its antigen is currently unknown. This entry belongs to a study of CXCR3-negative and CXCR3-positive naive CD8 T cells. For the study at large: Collectively, the libraries yielded 130 million or so TRB reads in total, at about 1.5 +/- 0.3 million per library.

Notes on the study in general: The authors found comparable surface CD5 between naive subsets and inferred TCR strength from TRB CDR3 properties. CXCR3-positive naive cells had TRB CDR3s that were more hydrophobic than CXCR3-negative naive cells had. Naive cells that were CXCR3-negative or CXCR3-positive used TRBV-TRBJ genes alike, while memory cells diverged.

CDR1 is MNHEY, CDR2 SVGEGT, per germline. The CDR3 is 12 amino acids. The study made its TRB cDNA libraries by 5' RACE, adding UMI labels. TCRdb re-called the 5' RACE reads; every CDR3 protein appears as one record, without DNA. Its table records some 39,000 distinct CDR3 sequences. The sequenced sample consisted of naive CXCR3- CD8+ T cells from blood. Subset described: CD45RO-CCR7+CD27+CD95- naive CD8+ T cells lacking CXCR3 (TNR3-). This sequence joins TRBV6-2 or TRBV6-3 and TRBJ1-1. This clonotype originated in a human donor in good health. Some clones in this sample may be carry-over from other donors' samples. This chain's CDR3 is CASTRQNTEAFF.